The rows below give T cell receptor delta chains drawn from one sample of a study of Vδ1+ human thymocytes. TCRdb applied CATT to the multiplex PCR reads for clone calling. In the table there are around 56,000 delta-chain clones, more than 12% of which are singletons. Sequencing was done on a sample of Vdelta1+ gamma-delta thymocytes from the thymus. These receptor sequences come from a girl less than two years old who had congenital heart surgery. The conserved cysteine and the conserved F or W are not part of the CDR3 here.

j_call: TRDJ1; v_call: TRDV2; cdr3_aa: ACAIGVKYNTDKLI
j_call: TRDJ1; v_call: TRDV1; cdr3_aa: ALGELYPRLGDQQKLI
j_call: TRDJ1; v_call: TRDV1; cdr3_aa: ALGGPPGIAGQYTDKLI
j_call: TRDJ1; v_call: TRDV1; cdr3_aa: ALGDPSSDDKLI
j_call: TRDJ1; v_call: TRDV1; cdr3_aa: ALGEGSPPGGSDKLI
j_call: TRDJ1; v_call: TRDV1; cdr3_aa: ALGEPVLSPATGGHLDKLI
j_call: TRDJ1; v_call: TRDV1; cdr3_aa: ALGDGRLAGGSHKLI
j_call: TRDJ1; v_call: TRDV1; cdr3_aa: ALGGIFERIPHTDKLI
j_call: TRDJ1; v_call: TRDV1; cdr3_aa: ALGELNSCATVCDPRTTDKLI
j_call: TRDJ1; v_call: TRDV1; cdr3_aa: ALGERLPPYWGTDKLI
j_call: TRDJ1; v_call: TRDV1; cdr3_aa: ALGEPPRPLLGVRIFTDKLI
j_call: TRDJ1; v_call: TRAV29/DV5; cdr3_aa: AASDLFQVLGAPYTDKLI
j_call: TRDJ1; v_call: TRDV1; cdr3_aa: ALGLRGVTGGYSAADKLI
j_call: TRDJ1; v_call: TRDV1; cdr3_aa: ALGELYPGATSKLI
j_call: TRDJ1; v_call: TRDV1; cdr3_aa: ALGGPSPGGYATIYPYTDKLI
j_call: TRDJ1; v_call: TRDV1; cdr3_aa: ALGELVSYRRKGDTFTDKLI
j_call: TRDJ1; v_call: TRDV1; cdr3_aa: ALGVAVGIPYRLGMAPSYTDKLI
j_call: TRDJ1; v_call: TRDV1; cdr3_aa: ALGTRTARGTDKLI
j_call: TRDJ1; v_call: TRDV1; cdr3_aa: ALGGYSIPPYGGRGKLI
j_call: TRDJ1; v_call: TRDV1; cdr3_aa: ALGEFTIPTVSLTGGSPDKLI
j_call: TRDJ1; v_call: TRAV29/DV5; cdr3_aa: AATPDSCGGMLGTDKLI
j_call: TRDJ1; v_call: TRDV1; cdr3_aa: ALVYIYNWGYTDKLI
j_call: TRDJ1; v_call: TRDV1; cdr3_aa: ALGEDNRDDWGDTLELI
j_call: TRDJ1; v_call: TRDV1; cdr3_aa: ALGEGSAGLNTNWGIPRTRSSAADKLI
j_call: TRDJ1; v_call: TRDV1; cdr3_aa: ALGERTYEVGADKLI
j_call: TRDJ1; v_call: TRDV1; cdr3_aa: ALGPPLGDTRGPDKLI
j_call: TRDJ1; v_call: TRDV1; cdr3_aa: ALGELVFLPTQQLGGYSHLSTDKLI
j_call: TRDJ1; v_call: TRDV2; cdr3_aa: ACDSLLGDTGTDKLI
j_call: TRDJ2; v_call: TRDV1; cdr3_aa: ALGEGDTTLRTAQLF
j_call: TRDJ1; v_call: TRDV1; cdr3_aa: ALGELWFYPILGEKTDKLI
j_call: TRDJ1; v_call: TRDV1; cdr3_aa: ALGPWGIYTDKLI
j_call: TRDJ1; v_call: TRDV1; cdr3_aa: ALGPHHTGGRLNSKLI
j_call: TRDJ1; v_call: TRDV1; cdr3_aa: ALGEPSSFPSGDTVKPYTDKLI
j_call: TRDJ1; v_call: TRDV1; cdr3_aa: ALGELKGDRDKLI
j_call: TRDJ1; v_call: TRDV1; cdr3_aa: ALGVNSLSTYTDKLI
j_call: TRDJ1; v_call: TRDV1; cdr3_aa: ALGEWRTGGYAKLI
j_call: TRDJ1; v_call: TRDV1; cdr3_aa: ALGELPPPTGATADKLI
j_call: TRDJ1; v_call: TRDV1; cdr3_aa: ALGELANTGGHTDKLI
j_call: TRDJ1; v_call: TRDV1; cdr3_aa: ALGVLESKVDKLI
j_call: TRDJ1; v_call: TRDV1; cdr3_aa: ALGGSYSWGSTRYIDKLI
j_call: TRDJ1; v_call: TRDV2; cdr3_aa: ACDTKGKRGDDGDKLI
j_call: TRDJ1; v_call: TRDV1; cdr3_aa: ALGERGIHRPDKLI
j_call: TRDJ1; v_call: TRAV29/DV5; cdr3_aa: AASAETPSFLLVLGVLYTDKLI
j_call: TRDJ1; v_call: TRDV1; cdr3_aa: ALGERIRYTDKLI
j_call: TRDJ1; v_call: TRDV1; cdr3_aa: ALAIHWGSDKLI
j_call: TRDJ1; v_call: TRDV1; cdr3_aa: ALGEARGSPRGGDTLYTDKLI
j_call: TRDJ1; v_call: TRDV1; cdr3_aa: ALGGGGFLRLTGGSYTDKLI
j_call: TRDJ1; v_call: TRDV1; cdr3_aa: ALGEGKYWGIPGKLI
j_call: TRDJ1; v_call: TRDV1; cdr3_aa: ALGELKAGGYREYTDKLI
j_call: TRDJ1; v_call: TRDV2; cdr3_aa: ACDFGGHTDKLI
j_call: TRDJ1; v_call: TRDV1; cdr3_aa: ALGEALRTGGYGSDKLI